This T cell receptor beta chain was recovered during a study of shared clonotypes between healthy human individuals. Findings and caveats of the study: The four-donor shared clonotypes exceeded non-shared clonotypes in generation probability, with non-shared ones scoring lower.

Using immunoSEQ multiplex PCR, the repertoire was profiled, and TCRdb retains in-frame clones only, with some absent. The sample holds 2,500,000 or so clones, over 85% seen once. CDR1 and CDR2 (germline): SGHDT, YYEEEE. The CDR3 extends over 12 amino acids. Trimming took 1 base from V and 7 from J, leaving 5 bases between them. Worth noting for this clone: The antigen remains undetermined. Other nucleotide sequences in the sample specify the same CDR3.

This clonotype was sampled from a man aged 18 to 30 in good health. The chain links TRBV5-6 to TRBJ2-2, with no clear D. Source material: naive CD4+ T cells sorted from blood. Subset: CD45RA+ positively selected. In DNA, the CDR3 is TGTGCCAGCAGCTTGCCGGTCGGGGAGCTGTTTTTT. Translating gives CASSLPVGELFF.